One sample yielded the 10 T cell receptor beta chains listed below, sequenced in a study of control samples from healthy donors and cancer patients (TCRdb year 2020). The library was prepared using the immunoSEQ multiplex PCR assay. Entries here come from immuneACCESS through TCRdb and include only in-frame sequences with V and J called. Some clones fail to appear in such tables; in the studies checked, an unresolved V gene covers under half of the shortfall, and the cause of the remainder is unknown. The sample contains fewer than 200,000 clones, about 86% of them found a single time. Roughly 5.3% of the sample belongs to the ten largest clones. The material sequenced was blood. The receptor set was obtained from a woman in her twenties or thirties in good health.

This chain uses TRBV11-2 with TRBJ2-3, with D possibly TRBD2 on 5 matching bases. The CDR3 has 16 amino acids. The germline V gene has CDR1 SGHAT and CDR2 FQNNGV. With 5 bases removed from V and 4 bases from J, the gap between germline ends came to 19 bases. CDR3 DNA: TGTGCCAGCAGCCTCCCAACGGGAATGTGGGCAGATACGCAGTATTTT. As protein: CASSLPTGMWADTQYF. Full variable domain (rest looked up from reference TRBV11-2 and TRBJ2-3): EAGVAQSPRYKIIEKRQSVAFWCNPISGHATLYWYQQILGQGPKLLIQFQNNGVVDDSQLPKDRFSAERLKGVDSTLKIQPAKLEDSAVYLCASSLPTGMWADTQYFGPGTRLTVL.

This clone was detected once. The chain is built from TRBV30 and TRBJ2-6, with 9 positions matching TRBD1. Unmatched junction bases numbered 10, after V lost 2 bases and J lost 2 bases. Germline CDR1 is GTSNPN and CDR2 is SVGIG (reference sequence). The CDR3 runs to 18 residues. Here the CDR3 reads CAWSPPGTGLAGANVLTF. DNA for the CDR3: TGTGCCTGGAGTCCCCCCGGGACAGGGTTGGCTGGGGCCAACGTCCTGACTTTC.

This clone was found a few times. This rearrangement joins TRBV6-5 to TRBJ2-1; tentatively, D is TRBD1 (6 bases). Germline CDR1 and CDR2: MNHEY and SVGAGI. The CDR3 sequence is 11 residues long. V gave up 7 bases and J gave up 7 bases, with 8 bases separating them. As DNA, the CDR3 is TGTGCCAGCACAGGGGTGAATGAGCAGTTCTTC. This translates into CASTGVNEQFF.

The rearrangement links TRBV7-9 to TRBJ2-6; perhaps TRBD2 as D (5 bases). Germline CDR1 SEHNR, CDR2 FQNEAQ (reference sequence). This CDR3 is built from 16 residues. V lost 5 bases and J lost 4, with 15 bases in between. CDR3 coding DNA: TGTGCCAGCAGCCCGGGCCGGGGAGCCGGGGCCAACGTCCTGACTTTC. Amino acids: CASSPGRGAGANVLTF.

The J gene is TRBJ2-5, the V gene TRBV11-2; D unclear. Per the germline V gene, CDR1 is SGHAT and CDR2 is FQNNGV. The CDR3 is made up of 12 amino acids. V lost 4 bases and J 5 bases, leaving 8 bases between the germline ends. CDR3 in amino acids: CASSSSRETQYF. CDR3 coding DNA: TGTGCCAGCAGCTCTAGTAGGGAGACCCAGTACTTC.

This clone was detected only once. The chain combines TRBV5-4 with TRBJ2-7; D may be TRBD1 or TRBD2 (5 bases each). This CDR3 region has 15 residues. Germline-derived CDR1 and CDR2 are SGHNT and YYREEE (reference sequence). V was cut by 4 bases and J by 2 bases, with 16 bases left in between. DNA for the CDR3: TGTGCCAGCAGCAGACCCGGGACGCCTGCCTACGAGCAGTACTTC. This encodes CASSRPGTPAYEQYF.

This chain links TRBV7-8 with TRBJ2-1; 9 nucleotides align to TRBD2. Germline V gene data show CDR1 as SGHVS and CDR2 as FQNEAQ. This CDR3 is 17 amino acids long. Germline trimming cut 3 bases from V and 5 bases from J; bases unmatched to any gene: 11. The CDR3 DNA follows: TGTGCCAGCAGCTTGTCTTTCCCTGGCGGGGGGGACAATGAGCAGTTCTTC. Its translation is CASSLSFPGGGDNEQFF.

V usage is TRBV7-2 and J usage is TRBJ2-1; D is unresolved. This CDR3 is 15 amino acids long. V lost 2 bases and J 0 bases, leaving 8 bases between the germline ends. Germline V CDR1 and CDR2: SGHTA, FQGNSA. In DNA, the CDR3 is TGTGCCAGCAGCTTATACCTTAGCTCCTACAATGAGCAGTTCTTC. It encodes CASSLYLSSYNEQFF. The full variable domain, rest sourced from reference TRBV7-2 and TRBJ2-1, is GAGVSQSPSNKVTEKGKDVELRCDPISGHTALYWYRQSLGQGLEFLIYFQGNSAPDKSGLPSDRFSAERTGGSVSTLTIQRTQQEDSAVYLCASSLYLSSYNEQFFGPGTRLTVL.

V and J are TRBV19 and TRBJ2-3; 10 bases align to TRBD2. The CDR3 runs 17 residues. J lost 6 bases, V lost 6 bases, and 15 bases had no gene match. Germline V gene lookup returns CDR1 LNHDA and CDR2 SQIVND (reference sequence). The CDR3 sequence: CASSPEPGLAFADTQYF. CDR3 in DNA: TGTGCCAGTAGCCCCGAACCGGGACTAGCGTTCGCGGATACGCAGTATTTT.

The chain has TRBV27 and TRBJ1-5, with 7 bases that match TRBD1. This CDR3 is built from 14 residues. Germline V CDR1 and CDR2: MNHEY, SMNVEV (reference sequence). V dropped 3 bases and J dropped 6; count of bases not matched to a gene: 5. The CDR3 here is CASSLYRGSQPQHF. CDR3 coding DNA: TGTGCCAGCAGTTTGTACAGGGGTAGTCAGCCCCAGCATTTT.